This TCR beta chain was sequenced for a study of early T cells in non-severe SARS-CoV-2 infection. Across the study: The input, bulk RNA from unsorted whole blood, was sequenced, and chains were unpaired.

Overall study findings and caveats: Using VDJdb, the matching emphasized anti-spike CD8 responses while missing private and CD4 specificities.

Unique molecular identifiers tagged individual cDNA molecules. One entry per CDR3 protein results from TCRdb running MiXCR on the 5' RACE reads. Here the sample spans tens of thousands of distinct CDR3 sequences, about 14% being singletons. As regards this clonotype: Antigen: not known.

V lost 4 bases, J lost 6 bases, and 10 bases lay in between. The CDR3 spans 12 residues. From germline, CDR1 is SQVTM and CDR2 ANQGSEA. The chain couples TRBV29-1 to TRBJ2-1, with TRBD2 as a possible D gene (5 bases). The sequence derives from an adult who was a healthcare worker with PCR-confirmed SARS-CoV-2 infection or an uninfected control (not recorded which). The sequenced sample consisted of whole blood. CDR3 amino acids: CSVARTSNEQFF. The CDR3 DNA reads TGCAGCGTTGCCAGGACTTCCAATGAGCAGTTCTTC.